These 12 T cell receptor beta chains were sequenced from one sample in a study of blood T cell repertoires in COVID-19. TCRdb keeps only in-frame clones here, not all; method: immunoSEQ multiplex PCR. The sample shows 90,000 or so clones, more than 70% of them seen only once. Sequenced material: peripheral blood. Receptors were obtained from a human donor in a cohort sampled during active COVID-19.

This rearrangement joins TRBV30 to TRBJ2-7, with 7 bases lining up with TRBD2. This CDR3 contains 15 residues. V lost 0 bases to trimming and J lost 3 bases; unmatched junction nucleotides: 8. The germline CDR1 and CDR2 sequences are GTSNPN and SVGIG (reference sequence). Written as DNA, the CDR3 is TGTGCCTGGAGTGTACGGGTAGCGGGCCACTACGAGCAGTACTTC. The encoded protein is CAWSVRVAGHYEQYF.

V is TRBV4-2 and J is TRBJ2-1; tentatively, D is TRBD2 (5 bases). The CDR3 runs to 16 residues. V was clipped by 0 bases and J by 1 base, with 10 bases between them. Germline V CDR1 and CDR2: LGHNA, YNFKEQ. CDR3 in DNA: TGTGCCAGCAGCCAAGAAGGAGTAGCGTCCTACAATGAGCAGTTCTTC. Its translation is CASSQEGVASYNEQFF.

The CDR3 here is CASSRRQGSYEQYF. The CDR3 nucleotides read TGTGCCAGTAGTAGAAGACAGGGGTCCTACGAGCAGTACTTC. The rearrangement links TRBV19 to TRBJ2-7, with 8 bases lining up with TRBD1. After removal of 4 bases from V and 1 base from J, the junction contained 3 bases not matched to a gene. CDR1 is LNHDA, CDR2 SQIVND, per germline (reference sequence). The CDR3 is 14 amino acids.

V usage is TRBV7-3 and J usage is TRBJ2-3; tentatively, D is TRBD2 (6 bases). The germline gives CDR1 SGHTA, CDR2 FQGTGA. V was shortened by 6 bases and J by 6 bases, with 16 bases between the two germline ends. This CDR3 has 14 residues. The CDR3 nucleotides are TGTGCCAGCAGTCCGGGACTGACGGGTGATACGCAGTATTTT. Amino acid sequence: CASSPGLTGDTQYF.

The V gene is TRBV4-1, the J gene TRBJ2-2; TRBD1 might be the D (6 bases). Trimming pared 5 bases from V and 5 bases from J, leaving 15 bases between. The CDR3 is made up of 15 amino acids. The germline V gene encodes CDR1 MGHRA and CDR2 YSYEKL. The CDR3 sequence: CASSYNDRTTGELFF. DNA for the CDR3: TGCGCCAGCAGCTACAACGACAGGACGACCGGGGAGCTGTTTTTT.

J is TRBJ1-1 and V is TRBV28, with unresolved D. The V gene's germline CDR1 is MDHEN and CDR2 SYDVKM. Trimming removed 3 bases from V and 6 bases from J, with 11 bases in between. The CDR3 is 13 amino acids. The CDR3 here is CASSFGGYAEAFF. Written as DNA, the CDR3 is TGTGCCAGCAGTTTTGGAGGGTATGCTGAAGCTTTCTTT.

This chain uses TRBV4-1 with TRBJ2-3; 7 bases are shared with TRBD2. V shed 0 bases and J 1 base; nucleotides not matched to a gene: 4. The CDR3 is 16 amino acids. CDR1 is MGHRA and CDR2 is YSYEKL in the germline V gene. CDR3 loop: CASSQEWGGGTDTQYF. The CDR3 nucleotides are TGCGCCAGCAGCCAAGAGTGGGGGGGTGGCACAGATACGCAGTATTTT.

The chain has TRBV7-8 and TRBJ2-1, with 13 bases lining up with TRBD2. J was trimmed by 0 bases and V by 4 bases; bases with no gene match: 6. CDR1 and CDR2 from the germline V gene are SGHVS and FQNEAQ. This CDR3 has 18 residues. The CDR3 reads CASSYPGLAGPSYNEQFF. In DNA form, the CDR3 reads TGTGCCAGCAGCTACCCGGGACTAGCGGGGCCCTCCTACAATGAGCAGTTCTTC.

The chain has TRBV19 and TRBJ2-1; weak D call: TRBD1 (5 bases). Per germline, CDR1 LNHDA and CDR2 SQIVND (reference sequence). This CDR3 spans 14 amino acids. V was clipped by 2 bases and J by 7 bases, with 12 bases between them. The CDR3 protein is CASSIRVGANEQFF. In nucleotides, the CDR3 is TGTGCCAGTAGTATAAGGGTAGGGGCAAATGAGCAGTTCTTC.

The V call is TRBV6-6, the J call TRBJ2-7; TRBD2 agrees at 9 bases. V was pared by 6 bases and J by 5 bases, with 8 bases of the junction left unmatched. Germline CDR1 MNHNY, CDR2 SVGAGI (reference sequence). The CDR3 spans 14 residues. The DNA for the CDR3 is TGTGCCAGCAGAAGGAAGCGGGAGGCCCACGAGCAGTACTTC. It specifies CASRRKREAHEQYF.

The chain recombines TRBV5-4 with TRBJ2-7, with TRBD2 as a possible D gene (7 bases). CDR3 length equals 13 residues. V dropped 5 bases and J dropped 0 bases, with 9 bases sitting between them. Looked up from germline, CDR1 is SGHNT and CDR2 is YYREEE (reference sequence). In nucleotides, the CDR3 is TGTGCCAGCAGGGGGGGGCTCTCCTACGAGCAGTACTTC. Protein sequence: CASRGGLSYEQYF.

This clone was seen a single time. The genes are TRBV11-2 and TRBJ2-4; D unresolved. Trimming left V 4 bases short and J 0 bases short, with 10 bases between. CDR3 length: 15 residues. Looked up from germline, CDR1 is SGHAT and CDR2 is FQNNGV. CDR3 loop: CASSSIRVAKNIQYF. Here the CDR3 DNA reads TGTGCCAGCAGCTCAATCCGGGTAGCCAAAAACATTCAGTACTTC.